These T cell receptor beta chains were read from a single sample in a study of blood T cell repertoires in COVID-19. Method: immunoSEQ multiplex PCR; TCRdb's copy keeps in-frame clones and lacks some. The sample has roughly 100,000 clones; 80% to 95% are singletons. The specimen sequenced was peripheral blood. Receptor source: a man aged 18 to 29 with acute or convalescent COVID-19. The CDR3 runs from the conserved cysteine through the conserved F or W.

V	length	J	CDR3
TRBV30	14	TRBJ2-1	CAWIPQDPRNEQFF
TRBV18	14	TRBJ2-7	CASSPPLSRYEQYF
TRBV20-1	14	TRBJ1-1	CSASLSTRTGKAFF
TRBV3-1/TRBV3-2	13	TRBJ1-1	CASSRTRNTEAFF
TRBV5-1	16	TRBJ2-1	CASSSGGQGYYNEQFF
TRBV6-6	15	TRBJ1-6	CASSYRGGDNSPLHF
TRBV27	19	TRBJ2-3	CASRITLCVGGASTDTQYF
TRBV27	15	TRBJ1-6	CASSPGGAYNSPLHF
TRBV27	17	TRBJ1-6	CASSLSNWDRANSPLHF
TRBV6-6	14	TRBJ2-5	CASSYSNLRETQYF
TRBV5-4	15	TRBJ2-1	CASSFYDLRLNEQFF
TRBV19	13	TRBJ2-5	CASSMRLQETQYF
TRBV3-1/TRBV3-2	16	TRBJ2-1	CASSQRQGVSYNEQFF
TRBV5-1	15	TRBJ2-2	CASSLGTAPVGELFF
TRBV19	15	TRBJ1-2	CASSIARTGKYGYTF
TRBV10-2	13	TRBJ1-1	CASRLGSETEAFF
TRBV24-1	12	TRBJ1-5	CATGDRGQPQHF
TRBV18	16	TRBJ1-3	CASSRDSISSGNTIYF
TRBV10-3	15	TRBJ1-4	CAISESTPPPRRLFF
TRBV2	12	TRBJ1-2	CASSENYYGYTF
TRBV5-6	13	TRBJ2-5	CASSLGSQETQYF
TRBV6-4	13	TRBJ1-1	CASSEGRGTEAFF
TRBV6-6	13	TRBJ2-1	CASSRLAENEQFF
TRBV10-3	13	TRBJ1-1	CAISVRENTEAFF
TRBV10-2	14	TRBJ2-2	CAALKELSTGELFF
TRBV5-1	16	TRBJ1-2	CASSLEEARGSYGYTF
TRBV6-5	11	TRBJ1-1	CASSSLSEAFF
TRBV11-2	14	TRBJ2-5	CASSPGQGGETQYF
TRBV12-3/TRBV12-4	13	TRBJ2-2	CASSSQIHGELFF
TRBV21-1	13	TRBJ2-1	CASRRRASNEQFF
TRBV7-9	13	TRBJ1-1	CASSLRENTEAFF
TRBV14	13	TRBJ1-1	CASSQGARTEAFF
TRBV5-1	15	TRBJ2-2	CASSLRQGGTGELFF
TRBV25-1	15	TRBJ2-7	CASSEGRLFSYEQYF
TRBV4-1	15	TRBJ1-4	CASSQEQGLNEKLFF
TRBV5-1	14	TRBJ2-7	CASSLEDSPYEQYF
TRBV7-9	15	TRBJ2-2	CASSLRTGYTGELFF
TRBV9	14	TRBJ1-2	CASSGLWQNYGYTF
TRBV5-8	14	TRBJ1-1	CASSFPGQNTEAFF
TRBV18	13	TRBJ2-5	CASSQTSLETQYF
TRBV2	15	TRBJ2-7	CASSGLGQGAYEQYF
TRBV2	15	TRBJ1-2	CASSEHSGGAGGYTF
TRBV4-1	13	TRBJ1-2	CASSPGQLGGYTF
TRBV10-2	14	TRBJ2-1	CASQSGFSYNEQFF